The clone carrying this T cell receptor beta chain was detected only a few times. The data stem from a study of PD-1 blockade in classical Hodgkin lymphoma. All trial patients relapsed after autologous stem cell transplantation. Classifying best responses yielded complete response, partial response or progressive disease. The CDR3 contains 15 residues. Trimming at V came to 2 bases and at J to 9 bases, leaving 6 bases not matched to a gene. Germline V gene sequence: CDR1 MNHEY, CDR2 SMNVEV (reference sequence). This table comes from immunoSEQ multiplex PCR, and its TCRdb copy is limited to in-frame clones, with some not included. Found here are over 25,000 clones, about 76% of them singletons; the top ten hold 3% to 3.5%.

This TCR was recovered from a human donor with classical Hodgkin lymphoma. The chain joins TRBV27 to TRBJ1-6; TRBD1 matches at 8 bases. The material sequenced was peripheral blood mononuclear cells (PBMCs), taken before the second cycle of nivolumab. For the CDR3, the DNA is TGTGCCAGCAGTTTAGTGGGACAGGCCGGTTCACCCCTCCACTTT. Encoded protein: CASSLVGQAGSPLHF.